This entry describes one T cell receptor gamma chain. Its antigen has not been determined. The protein recorded in TCRdb matches a much larger clone and deviates from this DNA's translation at residue 10, suggesting a read error; the protein here is obtained by translating the DNA. Preparation of the library involved multiplex PCR. Sequencing was performed on an Illumina MiSeq. Both TCR gamma (TRG) and TCR delta (TRD) chains were sequenced from each sorted gammadelta T cell sample. The study's processing was this. The repertoire analyses used clonotype tree plots, the accumulated frequency of the top 20 clonotypes, and diversity index (DI) and D75 metrics. Clonotypes were called again by TCRdb from the public reads via CATT, and duplicate nucleotide sequences were then merged into one entry. TCRdb's processing, not the authors' own work, is the source of the V and J calls. This sample comprises tens of thousands of gamma-chain clones, 3% of them detected only once. The biggest ten clones account for 25% to 40% of the sample.

For bulk TCR repertoire analysis, Vgamma9/Vdelta2+ and Vdelta2-negative gammadelta T cell populations were isolated by flow sorting from peripheral blood mononuclear cells. These data are taken from a study of γδ T cells in repeated Plasmodium falciparum infection (dated by TCRdb to the early 2020s). For the study in its entirety: In the natural-infection arm, Malian children exposed to intense seasonal malaria transmission were enrolled and compared against age and gender matched Australian children. Four controlled human malaria infections were administered to five malaria-naive U.S. adults over approximately 600 days by bites from P. falciparum NF54-infected Anopheles stephensi mosquitoes. Controlled-infection subjects were sampled at baseline, immediately before selected infections, and 21 days after each infection. Malian gammadelta TCR repertoires were analysed cross-sectionally during no-transmission periods and were analysed longitudinally across acute febrile malaria episodes. In the study, the shaping of the human gammadelta T cell repertoire by repeated Plasmodium falciparum infection was examined using natural infection in Mali and controlled human malaria infection. Overall study outcomes, separate from this receptor: Across time and infection, the Vgamma9/Vdelta2+ TCR repertoires showed a highly stable polyclonal makeup, with many TCRgamma sequences overlapping between individuals. The Malian cohort was drawn from a small rural village made up mostly of one ethnic group, which limits generalizability. In Vdelta2-negative gammadelta TCR repertoires, which were largely Vdelta1+, repeated controlled infections appeared to drive waves of new clonotype selection. The controlled-infection cohort was small, limiting analysis of inter-individual variability in gammadelta T cell responses. Compared with Australian children, Malian children appeared to have Vdelta2-negative gammadelta TCR repertoires that were more clonally expanded, less diverse and less shared.

CDR1 is given as VINAFY and CDR2 as YDVSNSKD, both from the germline V gene. Measured from the cysteine to the phenylalanine, the CDR3 is 13 residues long. Only the CDR3 DNA stays, 39 bases, in frame from base 1. Input material: gamma-delta T cells from blood. Recombination connected TRGV5 to TRGJ1 or TRGJ2. Here the J gene was assigned by germline matching of the DNA, as TCRdb has none. This TCR was recovered from a pool of human donors (malaria-infected and uninfected, not separated). The nucleotide sequence reads TGTGCCACCTGGTCAAAAAGTGGTTATGAGAAACTCTTT. This encodes CATWSKSGYEKLF.